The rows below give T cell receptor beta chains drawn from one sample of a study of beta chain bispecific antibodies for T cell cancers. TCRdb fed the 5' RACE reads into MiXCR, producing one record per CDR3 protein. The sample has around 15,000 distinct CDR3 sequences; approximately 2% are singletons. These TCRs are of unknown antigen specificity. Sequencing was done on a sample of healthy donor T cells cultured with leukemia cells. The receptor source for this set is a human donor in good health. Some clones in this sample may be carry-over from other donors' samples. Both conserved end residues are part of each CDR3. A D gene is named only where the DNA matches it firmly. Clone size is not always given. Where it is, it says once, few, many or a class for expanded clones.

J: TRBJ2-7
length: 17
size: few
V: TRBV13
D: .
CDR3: CASSLKGMGRYSYEQYF
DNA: TGTGCCAGCAGCTTAAAGGGAATGGGACGGTACTCCTACGAGCAGTACTTC

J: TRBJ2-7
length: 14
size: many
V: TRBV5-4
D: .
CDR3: CASSWGPGVYEQYF
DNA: TGTGCCAGCAGCTGGGGTCCAGGGGTCTACGAGCAGTACTTC

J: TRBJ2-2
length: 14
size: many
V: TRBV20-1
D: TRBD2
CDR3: CSARDPRGSGELFF
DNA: TGCAGTGCTAGAGATCCCCGCGGGAGCGGGGAGCTGTTTTTT

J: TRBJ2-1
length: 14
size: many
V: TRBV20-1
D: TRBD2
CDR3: CSAPSGGGYNEQFF
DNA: TGCAGTGCCCCGAGCGGGGGAGGTTACAATGAGCAGTTCTTC

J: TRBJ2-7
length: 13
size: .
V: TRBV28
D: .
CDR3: CASSLGSSYEQYF
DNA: TGTGCCAGCAGTTTAGGTAGCTCCTACGAGCAGTACTTC

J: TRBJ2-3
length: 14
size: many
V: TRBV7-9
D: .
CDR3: CASSFPSDGDTQYF
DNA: TGTGCCAGCAGCTTTCCCTCGGACGGGGATACGCAGTATTTT

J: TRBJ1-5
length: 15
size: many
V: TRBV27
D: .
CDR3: CASSLGAGGNQPQHF
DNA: TGTGCCAGCAGTTTAGGGGCAGGGGGCAATCAGCCCCAGCATTTT

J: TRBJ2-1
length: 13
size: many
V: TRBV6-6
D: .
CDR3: CASSYNWDNEQFF
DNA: TGTGCCAGCAGTTACAACTGGGACAATGAGCAGTTCTTC

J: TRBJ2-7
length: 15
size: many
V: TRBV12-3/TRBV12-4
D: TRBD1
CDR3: CASSLDREGSYEQYF
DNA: TGTGCCAGCAGTTTGGACAGGGAAGGCTCCTACGAGCAGTACTTC

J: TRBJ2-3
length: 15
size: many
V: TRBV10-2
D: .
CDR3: CATLVGVAAGDTQYF
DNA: TGCGCCACCCTCGTAGGGGTAGCTGCAGGAGATACGCAGTATTTT

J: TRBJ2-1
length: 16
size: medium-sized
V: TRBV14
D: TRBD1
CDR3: CASSQETGDTYNEQFF
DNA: TGTGCCAGCAGCCAAGAGACAGGGGATACCTACAATGAGCAGTTCTTC

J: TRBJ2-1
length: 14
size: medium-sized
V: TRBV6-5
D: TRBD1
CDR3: CASSSGTGYNEQFF
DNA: TGTGCCAGCAGTTCCGGGACAGGCTACAATGAGCAGTTCTTC

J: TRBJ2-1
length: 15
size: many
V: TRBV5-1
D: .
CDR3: CASSQGGSPYNEQFF
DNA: TGCGCCAGCAGCCAGGGGGGTTCGCCCTACAATGAGCAGTTCTTC

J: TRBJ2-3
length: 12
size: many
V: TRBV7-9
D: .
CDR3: CASSSGRDTQYF
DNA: TGTGCCAGCAGCTCGGGTCGAGATACGCAGTATTTT

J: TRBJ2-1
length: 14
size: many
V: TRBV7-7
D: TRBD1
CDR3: CASSFRGRWDEQFF
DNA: TGTGCCAGCAGCTTCAGGGGGCGCTGGGATGAGCAGTTCTTC

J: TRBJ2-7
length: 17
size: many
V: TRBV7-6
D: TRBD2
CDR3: CASSLAVAGGLSYEQYF
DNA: TGTGCCAGCAGCTTAGCTGTAGCGGGGGGGCTGTCCTACGAGCAGTACTTC

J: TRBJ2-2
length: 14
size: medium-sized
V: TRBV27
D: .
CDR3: CASREQGLFGELFF
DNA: TGTGCCAGCAGAGAACAGGGATTATTCGGGGAGCTGTTTTTT

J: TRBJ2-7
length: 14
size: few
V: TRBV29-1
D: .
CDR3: CSVARGATTAEQYF
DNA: TGCAGCGTGGCCCGGGGGGCCACGACTGCCGAGCAGTACTTC

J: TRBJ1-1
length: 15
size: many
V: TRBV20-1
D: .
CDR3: CSANKAGRRATEAFF
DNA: TGCAGTGCTAACAAAGCAGGGAGGCGTGCCACTGAAGCTTTCTTT

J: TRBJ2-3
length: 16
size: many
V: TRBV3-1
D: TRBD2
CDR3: CASSQVVTGRSDTQYF
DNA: TGTGCCAGCAGCCAAGTGGTTACCGGGAGGTCAGATACGCAGTATTTT

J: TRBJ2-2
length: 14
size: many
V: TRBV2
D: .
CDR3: CASWGRGSTGELFF
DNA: TGTGCCAGCTGGGGCAGGGGCTCCACCGGGGAGCTGTTTTTT

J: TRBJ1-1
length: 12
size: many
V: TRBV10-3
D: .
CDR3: CAISEAGNEAFF
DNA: TGTGCCATCAGTGAGGCCGGCAATGAAGCTTTCTTT

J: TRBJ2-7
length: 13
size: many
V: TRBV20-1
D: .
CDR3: CSARPGGAYEQYF
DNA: TGCAGTGCTAGGCCAGGGGGGGCCTACGAGCAGTACTTC

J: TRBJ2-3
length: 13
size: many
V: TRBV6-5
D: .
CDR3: CASNEEGADTQYF
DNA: TGTGCCAGCAATGAGGAAGGGGCAGATACGCAGTATTTT

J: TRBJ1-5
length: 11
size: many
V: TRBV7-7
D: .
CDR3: CASSLGQPQHF
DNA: TGTGCTAGCAGCTTAGGGCAGCCCCAGCATTTT

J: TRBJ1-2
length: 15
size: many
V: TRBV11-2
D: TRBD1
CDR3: CASSYIDRGNYGYTF
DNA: TGTGCCAGCAGCTACATCGACAGGGGAAACTATGGCTACACCTTC

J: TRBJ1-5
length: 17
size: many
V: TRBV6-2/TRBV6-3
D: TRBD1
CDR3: CASSYSLTGLRNQPQHF
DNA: TGTGCCAGCAGTTACTCGTTGACAGGGTTGCGCAATCAGCCCCAGCATTTT

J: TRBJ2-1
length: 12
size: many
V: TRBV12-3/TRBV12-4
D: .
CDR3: CASSAGGREQFF
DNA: TGTGCCAGCAGTGCCGGGGGTCGGGAGCAGTTCTTC

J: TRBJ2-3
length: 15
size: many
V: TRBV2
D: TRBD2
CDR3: CASSLAGALLDTQYF
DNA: TGTGCCAGCAGTTTAGCGGGAGCACTTCTAGATACGCAGTATTTT

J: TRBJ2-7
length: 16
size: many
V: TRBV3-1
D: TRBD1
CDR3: CASSPLWTGESYEQYF
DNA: TGTGCCAGCAGCCCCCTTTGGACAGGGGAGTCCTACGAGCAGTACTTC

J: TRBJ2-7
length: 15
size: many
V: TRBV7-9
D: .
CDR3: CASSLGTGQSYEQYF
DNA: TGTGCCAGCAGCTTGGGGACCGGACAGTCCTACGAGCAGTACTTC

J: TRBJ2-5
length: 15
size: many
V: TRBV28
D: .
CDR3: CASSLRAGGGETQYF
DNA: TGTGCCAGCAGCTTAAGGGCCGGGGGCGGTGAGACCCAGTACTTC

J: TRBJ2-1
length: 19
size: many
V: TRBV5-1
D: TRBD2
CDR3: CASSLSLAGEKSSYNEQFF
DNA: TGCGCCAGCAGCTTGTCCCTAGCGGGGGAGAAGAGCTCCTACAATGAGCAGTTCTTC

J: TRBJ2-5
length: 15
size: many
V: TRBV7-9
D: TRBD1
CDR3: CASSRTTGEQETQYF
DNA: TGTGCCAGCAGCCGGACGACAGGGGAGCAAGAGACCCAGTACTTC

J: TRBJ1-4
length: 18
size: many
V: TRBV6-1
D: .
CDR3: CATTDLMTNRVPNEKLFF
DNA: TGTGCCACCACTGATTTGATGACTAACAGGGTACCTAATGAAAAACTGTTTTTT

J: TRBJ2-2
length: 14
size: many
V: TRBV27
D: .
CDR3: CASSPPGPTGELFF
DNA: TGTGCCAGCAGTCCACCGGGCCCGACCGGGGAGCTGTTTTTT

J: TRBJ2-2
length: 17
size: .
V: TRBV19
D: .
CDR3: CASSIDRAGAQNGELFF
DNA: TGTGCCAGTAGTATAGATCGGGCAGGGGCGCAGAACGGGGAGCTGTTTTTT

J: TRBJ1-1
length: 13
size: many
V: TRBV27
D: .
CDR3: CASSPDGNTEAFF
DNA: TGTGCCAGCAGTCCTGACGGGAACACTGAAGCTTTCTTT

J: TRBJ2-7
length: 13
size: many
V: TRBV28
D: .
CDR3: CASSLHRTYEQYF
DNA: TGTGCCAGCAGTTTACACAGAACTTACGAGCAGTACTTC

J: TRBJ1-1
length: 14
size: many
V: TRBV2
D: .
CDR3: CASRKGGGNTEAFF
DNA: TGTGCCAGCAGAAAAGGAGGGGGGAACACTGAAGCTTTCTTT

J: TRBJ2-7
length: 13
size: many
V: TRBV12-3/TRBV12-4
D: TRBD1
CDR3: CASSSGTDYEQYF
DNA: TGTGCCAGCAGTTCCGGGACAGACTACGAGCAGTACTTC

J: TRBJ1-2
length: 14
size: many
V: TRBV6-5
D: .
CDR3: CASSYSGGDLRYTF
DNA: TGTGCCAGCAGTTACTCGGGGGGAGATTTGCGCTACACCTTC

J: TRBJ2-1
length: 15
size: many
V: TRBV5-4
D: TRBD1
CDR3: CASSFGAGGEEKQFF
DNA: TGTGCCAGCAGCTTTGGGGCAGGGGGCGAAGAAAAGCAGTTCTTC

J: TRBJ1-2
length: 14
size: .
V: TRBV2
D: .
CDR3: CASSDSYGREGYTF
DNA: TGTGCCAGCAGTGACTCGTACGGTCGTGAAGGCTACACCTTC

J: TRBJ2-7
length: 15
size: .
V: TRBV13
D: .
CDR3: CASSSYGTGSYEQYF
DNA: TGTGCCAGCAGCTCGTACGGGACGGGCTCCTACGAGCAGTACTTC

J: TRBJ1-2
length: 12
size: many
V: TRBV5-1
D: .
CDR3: CASRTDGYGYTF
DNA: TGCGCCAGCAGGACCGACGGCTATGGCTACACCTTC

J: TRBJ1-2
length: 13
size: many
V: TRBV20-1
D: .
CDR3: CSAKGGFYYGYTF
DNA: TGCAGTGCTAAGGGGGGTTTTTACTATGGCTACACCTTC

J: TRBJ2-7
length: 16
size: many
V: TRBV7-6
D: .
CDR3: CASSLFPGKTAYEQYF
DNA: TGTGCCAGCAGCTTGTTTCCGGGAAAGACCGCCTACGAGCAGTACTTC

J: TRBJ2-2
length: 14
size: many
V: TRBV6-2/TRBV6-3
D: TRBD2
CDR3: CASGTSGESGELFF
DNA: TGTGCCAGCGGGACTAGCGGGGAATCCGGGGAGCTGTTTTTT

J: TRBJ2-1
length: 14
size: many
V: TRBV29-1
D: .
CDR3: CSVDGVVSYNEQFF
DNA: TGCAGCGTTGACGGCGTCGTGTCCTACAATGAGCAGTTCTTC

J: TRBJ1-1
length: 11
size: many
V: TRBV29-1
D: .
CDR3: CSVPANTEAFF
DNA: TGCAGCGTCCCAGCGAACACTGAAGCTTTCTTT